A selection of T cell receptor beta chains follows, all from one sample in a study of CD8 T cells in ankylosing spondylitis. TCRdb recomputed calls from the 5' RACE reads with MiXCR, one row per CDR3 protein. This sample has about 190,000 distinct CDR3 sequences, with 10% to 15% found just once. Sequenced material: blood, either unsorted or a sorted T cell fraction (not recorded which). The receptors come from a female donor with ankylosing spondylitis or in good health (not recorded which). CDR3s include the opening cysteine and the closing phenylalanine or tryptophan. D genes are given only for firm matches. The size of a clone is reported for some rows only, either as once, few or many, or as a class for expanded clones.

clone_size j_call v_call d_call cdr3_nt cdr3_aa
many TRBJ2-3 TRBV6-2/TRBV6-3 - TGTGCCAGCAGTTACTACGGGACTCCCACAGATACGCAGTATTTT CASSYYGTPTDTQYF
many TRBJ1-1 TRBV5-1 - TGCGCCAGCAGCTTGGTGCAGACGAACACTGAAGCTTTCTTT CASSLVQTNTEAFF
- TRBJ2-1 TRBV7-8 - TGTGCCAGCACCGCCCTCCGGAATCAGGGGGGTAGGGGTGAGCAGTTCTTC CASTALRNQGGRGEQFF
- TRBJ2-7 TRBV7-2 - TGTGCCAGCAGCTCCCCCGACCTGCATGGATCCTACGAGCAGTACTTC CASSSPDLHGSYEQYF
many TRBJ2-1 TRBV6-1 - TGTGCCAGCAGTGAGATGTGGGTCTCCTACAATGAGCAGTTCTTC CASSEMWVSYNEQFF
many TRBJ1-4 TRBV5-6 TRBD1 TGTGCCAGCAGCCCAGTCGGGACAGAAGAAAAACTGTTTTTT CASSPVGTEEKLFF
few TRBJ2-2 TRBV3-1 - TGTGCCAGCAGCCAAGATCCGGACACCGGGGAGCTGTTTTTT CASSQDPDTGELFF
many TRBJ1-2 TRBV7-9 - TGTGCCAGCAGCTTAGATTCAGGGGATTACAATGGCTACACCTTC CASSLDSGDYNGYTF
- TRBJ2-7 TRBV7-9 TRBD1 TGTGCCAGCAGCAACAGGGGGCGCGACGAGCAGTACTTC CASSNRGRDEQYF
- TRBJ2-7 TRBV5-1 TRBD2 TGCGCCACCACAAATCAACCGGGACTAGCGCACTACGAGCAGTACTTC CATTNQPGLAHYEQYF
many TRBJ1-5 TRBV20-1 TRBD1 TGCAGTGCTAGAGTTGGGGACAGTTTGTGGCCCCAGCATTTT CSARVGDSLWPQHF
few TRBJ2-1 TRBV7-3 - TGTGCCAGCAGCTTAAATTCACTTAACAATGAGCAGTTCTTC CASSLNSLNNEQFF
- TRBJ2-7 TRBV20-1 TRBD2 TGCAGTGCTAGGAGTGGGAGGGCCCCCTACGAGCAGTACTTC CSARSGRAPYEQYF
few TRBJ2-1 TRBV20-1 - TGCAGTGCTAGAGACGACAGGCAGGATGAGCAGTTCTTC CSARDDRQDEQFF
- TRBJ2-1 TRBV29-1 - TGCAGCGCCCGGGCGGGTTACAATGAGCAGTTCTTC CSARAGYNEQFF
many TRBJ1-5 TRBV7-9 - TGTGCCAGCAGCTTAGGAGCTCCAGGCAATCAGCCCCAGCATTTT CASSLGAPGNQPQHF
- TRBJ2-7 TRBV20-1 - TGCAGTGCTAGCGGCCCAAGTGCTGGCTTCGAGCAGTACTTC CSASGPSAGFEQYF
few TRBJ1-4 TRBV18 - TGTGCCAGCTCACCGGCGGGGGCGAACGAAAAACTGTTTTTT CASSPAGANEKLFF
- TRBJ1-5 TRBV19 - TGTGCCAGTAGGGAGGGGGGAGGGCTCGGGAATCAGCCCCAGCATTTT CASREGGGLGNQPQHF
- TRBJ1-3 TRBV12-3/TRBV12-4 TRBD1 TGTGCCAGCAGTTTAACCGGGGGACAGTGGAGAAACACCATATATTTT CASSLTGGQWRNTIYF
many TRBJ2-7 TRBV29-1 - TGCAGCGTTGAAAGGTCAGGGAGAAGCGAGCAGTACTTC CSVERSGRSEQYF
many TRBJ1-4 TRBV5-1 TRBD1 TGCGCCAGCAGCTATGGGACAGGGGCGGCAACTAATGAAAAACTGTTTTTT CASSYGTGAATNEKLFF
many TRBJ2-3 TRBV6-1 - TGTGCCAGTAGACCTTTATTAAAGTGGACAACTAGCACAGATACGCAGTATTTT CASRPLLKWTTSTDTQYF
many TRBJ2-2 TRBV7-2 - TGTGCCAGCAGCTTAGTTTGGATCGGGGAGCTGTTTTTT CASSLVWIGELFF
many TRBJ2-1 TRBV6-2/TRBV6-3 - TGTGCCAGCAGAACTCCCCAGGGAACCTACAATGAGCAGTTCTTC CASRTPQGTYNEQFF
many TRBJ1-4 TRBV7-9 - TGTGCCAGCAGCTATGACGAAAAACTGTTTTTT CASSYDEKLFF
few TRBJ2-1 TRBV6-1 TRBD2 TGTGCCAGCAGGACTAGCGGGAGATACAATGAGCAGTTCTTC CASRTSGRYNEQFF
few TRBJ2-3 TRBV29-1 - TGCAGCGTTTGGGGCGGGCGGGGTCCTAGCACAGATACGCAGTATTTT CSVWGGRGPSTDTQYF
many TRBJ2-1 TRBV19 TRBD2 TGTGCCAGTAGTATAGGACCAGCGGGAGCGAATGAGCAGTTCTTC CASSIGPAGANEQFF
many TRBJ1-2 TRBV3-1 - TGTGCCAGCAGCCAAGAGGGATTGACGTCCTATGGCTACACCTTC CASSQEGLTSYGYTF
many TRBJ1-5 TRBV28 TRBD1 TGTGCCAGCAGATTACTGACAGGGGGCGTAAGTCAGCCCCAGCATTTT CASRLLTGGVSQPQHF
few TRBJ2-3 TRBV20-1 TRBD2 TGCAGTGGATCGGGTAGCGGGAGAGAGGGCGCAGATACGCAGTATTTT CSGSGSGREGADTQYF
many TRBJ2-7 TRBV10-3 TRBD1 TGTGCCATCAGTCTTCCAGGGGGCGAGCAGTACTTC CAISLPGGEQYF
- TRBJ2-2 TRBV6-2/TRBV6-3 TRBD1 TGTGCCAGCAGCCGTACAGGGGGACGGAACACCGGGGAGCTGTTTTTT CASSRTGGRNTGELFF
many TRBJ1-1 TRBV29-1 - TGCAGCGTCGGACAGACTAGCACTGAAGCTTTCTTT CSVGQTSTEAFF